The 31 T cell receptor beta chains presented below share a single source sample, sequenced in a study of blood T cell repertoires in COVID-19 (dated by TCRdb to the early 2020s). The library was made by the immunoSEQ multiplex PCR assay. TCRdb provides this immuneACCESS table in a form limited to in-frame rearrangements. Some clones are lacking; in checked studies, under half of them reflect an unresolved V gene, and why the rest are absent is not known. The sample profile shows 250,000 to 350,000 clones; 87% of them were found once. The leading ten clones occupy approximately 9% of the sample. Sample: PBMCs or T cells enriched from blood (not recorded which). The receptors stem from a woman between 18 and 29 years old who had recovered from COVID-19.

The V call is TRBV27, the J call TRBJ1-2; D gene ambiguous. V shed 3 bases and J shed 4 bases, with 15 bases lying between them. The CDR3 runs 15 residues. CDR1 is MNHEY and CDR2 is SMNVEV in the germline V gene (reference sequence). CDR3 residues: CASSFGSARSYGYTF. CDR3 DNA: TGTGCCAGCAGTTTCGGGTCGGCGAGAAGCTATGGCTACACCTTC.

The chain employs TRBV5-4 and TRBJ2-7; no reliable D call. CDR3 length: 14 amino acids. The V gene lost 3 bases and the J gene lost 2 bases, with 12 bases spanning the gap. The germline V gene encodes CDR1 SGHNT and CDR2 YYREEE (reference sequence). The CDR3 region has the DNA TGTGCCAGCAGCTCTTCCCTAGGAGCCTACGAGCAGTACTTC. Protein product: CASSSSLGAYEQYF.

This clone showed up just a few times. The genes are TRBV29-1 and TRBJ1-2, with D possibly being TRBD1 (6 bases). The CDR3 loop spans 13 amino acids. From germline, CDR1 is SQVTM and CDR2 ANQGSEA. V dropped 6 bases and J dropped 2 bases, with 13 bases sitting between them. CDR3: CSVDKTGNYGYTF. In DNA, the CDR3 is TGCAGCGTGGATAAAACAGGGAACTATGGCTACACCTTC. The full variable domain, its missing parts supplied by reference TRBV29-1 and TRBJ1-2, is SAVISQKPSRDICQRGTSLTIQCQVDSQVTMMFWYRQQPGQSLTLIATANQGSEATYESGFVIDKFPISRPNLTFSTLTVSNMSPEDSSIYLCSVDKTGNYGYTFGSGTRLTVV.

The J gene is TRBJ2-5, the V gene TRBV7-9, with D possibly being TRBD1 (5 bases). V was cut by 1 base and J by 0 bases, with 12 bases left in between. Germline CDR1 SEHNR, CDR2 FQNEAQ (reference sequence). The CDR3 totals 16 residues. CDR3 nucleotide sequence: TGTGCCAGCAGCTTAGTACCAGGGTGGGACCAAGAGACCCAGTACTTC. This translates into CASSLVPGWDQETQYF. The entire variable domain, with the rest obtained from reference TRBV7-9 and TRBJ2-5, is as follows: DTGVSQNPRHKITKRGQNVTFRCDPISEHNRLYWYRQTLGQGPEFLTYFQNEAQLEKSRLLSDRFSAERPKGSFSTLEIQRTEQGDSAMYLCASSLVPGWDQETQYFGPGTRLLVL.

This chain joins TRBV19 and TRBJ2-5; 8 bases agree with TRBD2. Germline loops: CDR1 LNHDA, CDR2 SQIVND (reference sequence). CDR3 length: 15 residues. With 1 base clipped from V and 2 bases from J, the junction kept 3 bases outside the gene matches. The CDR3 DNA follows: TGTGCCAGTAGTATAGTTCGGGGGGGGCAAGAGACCCAGTACTTC. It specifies CASSIVRGGQETQYF.

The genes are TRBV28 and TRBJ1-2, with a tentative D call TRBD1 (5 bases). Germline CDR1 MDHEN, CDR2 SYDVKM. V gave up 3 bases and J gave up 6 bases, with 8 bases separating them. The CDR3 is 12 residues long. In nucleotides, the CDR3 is TGTGCCAGCAGTTTTCTAGGGGATGGCTACACCTTC. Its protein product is CASSFLGDGYTF.

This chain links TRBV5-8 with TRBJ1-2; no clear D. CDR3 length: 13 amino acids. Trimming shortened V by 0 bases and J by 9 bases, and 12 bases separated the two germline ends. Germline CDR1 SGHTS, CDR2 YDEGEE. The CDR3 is CASSLGEGLRYTF. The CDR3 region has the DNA TGTGCCAGCAGCTTGGGGGAGGGTTTACGCTACACCTTC.

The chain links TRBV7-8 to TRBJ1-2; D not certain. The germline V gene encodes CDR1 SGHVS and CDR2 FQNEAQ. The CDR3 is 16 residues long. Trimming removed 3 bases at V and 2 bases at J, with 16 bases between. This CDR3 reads CASSFHSLRLNYGYTF. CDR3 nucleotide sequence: TGTGCCAGCAGCTTTCACTCGCTCCGCCTGAACTATGGCTACACCTTC.

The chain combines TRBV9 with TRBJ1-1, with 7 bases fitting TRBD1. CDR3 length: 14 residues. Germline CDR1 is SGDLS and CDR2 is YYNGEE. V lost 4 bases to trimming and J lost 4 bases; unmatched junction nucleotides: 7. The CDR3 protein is CASSLGGGGTEAFF. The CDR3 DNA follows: TGTGCCAGCAGCCTAGGAGGGGGCGGCACTGAAGCTTTCTTT.

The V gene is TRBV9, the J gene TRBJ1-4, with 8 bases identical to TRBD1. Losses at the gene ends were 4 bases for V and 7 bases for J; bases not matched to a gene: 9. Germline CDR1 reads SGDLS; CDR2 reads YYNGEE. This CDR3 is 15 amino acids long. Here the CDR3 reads CASSSQQGAAEKLFF. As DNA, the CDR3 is TGTGCCAGCAGCTCTCAGCAGGGGGCAGCTGAAAAACTGTTTTTT. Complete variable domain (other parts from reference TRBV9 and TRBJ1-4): DSGVTQTPKHLITATGQRVTLRCSPRSGDLSVYWYQQSLDQGLQFLIQYYNGEERAKGNILERFSAQQFPDLHSELNLSSLELGDSALYFCASSSQQGAAEKLFFGSGTQLSVL.

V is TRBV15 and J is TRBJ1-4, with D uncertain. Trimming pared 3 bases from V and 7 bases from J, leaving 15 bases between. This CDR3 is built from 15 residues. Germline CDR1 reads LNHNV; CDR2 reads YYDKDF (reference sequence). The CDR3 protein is CATSSSVLGVEKLFF. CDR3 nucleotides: TGTGCCACCAGCAGTTCGGTCCTAGGTGTTGAAAAACTGTTTTTT. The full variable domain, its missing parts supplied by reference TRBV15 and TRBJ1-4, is DAMVIQNPRYQVTQFGKPVTLSCSQTLNHNVMYWYQQKSSQAPKLLFHYYDKDFNNEADTPDNFQSRRPNTSFCFLDIRSPGLGDTAMYLCATSSSVLGVEKLFFGSGTQLSVL.

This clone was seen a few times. This CDR3 is CASSYRHRGNTEAFF. The CDR3 coding sequence is TGTGCCAGCAGCTACCGACACCGGGGGAACACTGAAGCTTTCTTT. The chain uses TRBV5-5 and TRBJ1-1; no clear D gene. Deletions cut 3 bases from V and 1 base from J, with 13 bases between. The CDR3 totals 15 residues. Per germline, CDR1 SGHKS and CDR2 YYEKEE (reference sequence). The variable domain in full, completed from reference TRBV5-5 and TRBJ1-1, reads DAGVTQSPTHLIKTRGQQVTLRCSPISGHKSVSWYQQVLGQGPQFIFQYYEKEERGRGNFPDRFSARQFPNYSSELNVNALLLGDSALYLCASSYRHRGNTEAFFGQGTRLTVV.

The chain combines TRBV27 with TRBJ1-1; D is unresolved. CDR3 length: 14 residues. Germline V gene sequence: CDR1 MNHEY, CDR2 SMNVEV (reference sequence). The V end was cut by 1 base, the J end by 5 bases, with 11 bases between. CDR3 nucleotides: TGTGCCAGCAGTTTATACGGGGTTACAACTGAAGCTTTCTTT. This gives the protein CASSLYGVTTEAFF.

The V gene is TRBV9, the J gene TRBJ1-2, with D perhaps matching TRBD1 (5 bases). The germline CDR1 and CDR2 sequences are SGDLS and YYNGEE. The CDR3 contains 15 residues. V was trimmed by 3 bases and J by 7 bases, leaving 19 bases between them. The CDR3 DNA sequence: TGTGCCAGCAGCGGTAGTTGGGGCTTCCTCTCTGGCTACACCTTC. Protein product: CASSGSWGFLSGYTF.

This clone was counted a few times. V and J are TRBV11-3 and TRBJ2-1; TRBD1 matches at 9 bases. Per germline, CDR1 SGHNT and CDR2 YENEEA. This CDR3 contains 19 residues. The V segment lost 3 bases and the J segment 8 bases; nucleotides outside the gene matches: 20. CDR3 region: CASSLGQGSIPPRRDEQFF. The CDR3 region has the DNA TGTGCCAGCAGCTTGGGACAGGGCTCTATACCGCCCCGGAGGGATGAGCAGTTCTTC.

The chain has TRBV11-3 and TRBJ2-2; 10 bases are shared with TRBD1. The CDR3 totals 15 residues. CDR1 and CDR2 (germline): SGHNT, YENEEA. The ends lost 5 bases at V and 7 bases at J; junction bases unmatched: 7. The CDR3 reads CASSPLTGGGGELFF. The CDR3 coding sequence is TGTGCCAGCAGCCCTTTGACAGGGGGCGGCGGGGAGCTGTTTTTT.

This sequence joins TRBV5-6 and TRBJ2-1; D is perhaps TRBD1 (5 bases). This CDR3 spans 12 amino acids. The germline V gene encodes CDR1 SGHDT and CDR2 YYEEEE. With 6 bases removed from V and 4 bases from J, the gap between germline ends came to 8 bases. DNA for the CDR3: TGTGCCAGCAACCGACAGTACAATGAGCAGTTCTTC. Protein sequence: CASNRQYNEQFF.

The CDR3 here is CASSRVAGTVTGELFF. The CDR3 bases are TGTGCCAGCAGCCGGGTAGCGGGGACTGTCACCGGGGAGCTGTTTTTT. The rearrangement uses TRBV3-1 (or the pseudogene TRBV3-2) and TRBJ2-2; 8 nucleotides match TRBD2. The CDR3 totals 16 residues. With 4 bases clipped from V and 4 bases from J, the junction kept 8 bases outside the gene matches. The germline V gene has CDR1 LGHDT and CDR2 YNNKEL (reference sequence).

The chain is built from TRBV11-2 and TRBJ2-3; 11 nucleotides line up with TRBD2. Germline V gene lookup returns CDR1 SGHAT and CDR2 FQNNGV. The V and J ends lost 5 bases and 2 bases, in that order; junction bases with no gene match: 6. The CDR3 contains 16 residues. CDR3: CASSPLAGGYTDTQYF. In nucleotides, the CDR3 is TGTGCCAGCAGCCCTCTAGCGGGGGGTTACACAGATACGCAGTATTTT. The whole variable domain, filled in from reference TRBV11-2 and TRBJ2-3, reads EAGVAQSPRYKIIEKRQSVAFWCNPISGHATLYWYQQILGQGPKLLIQFQNNGVVDDSQLPKDRFSAERLKGVDSTLKIQPAKLEDSAVYLCASSPLAGGYTDTQYFGPGTRLTVL.

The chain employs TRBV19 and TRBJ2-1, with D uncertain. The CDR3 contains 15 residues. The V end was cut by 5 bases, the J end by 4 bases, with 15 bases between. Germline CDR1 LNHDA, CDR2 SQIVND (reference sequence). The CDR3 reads CASSPSYSPYNEQFF. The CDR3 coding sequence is TGTGCCAGTAGTCCGTCCTACTCCCCGTACAATGAGCAGTTCTTC.

CDR3 loop: CASSPGTGAYNEQFF. CDR3 in DNA: TGTGCCAGCAGCCCCGGGACAGGGGCCTACAATGAGCAGTTCTTC. The gene calls are TRBV7-2 and TRBJ2-1, with 10 nucleotides matching TRBD1. This CDR3 spans 15 amino acids. CDR1 is SGHTA, CDR2 FQGNSA, per germline. V dropped 5 bases and J dropped 2; count of bases not matched to a gene: 3.

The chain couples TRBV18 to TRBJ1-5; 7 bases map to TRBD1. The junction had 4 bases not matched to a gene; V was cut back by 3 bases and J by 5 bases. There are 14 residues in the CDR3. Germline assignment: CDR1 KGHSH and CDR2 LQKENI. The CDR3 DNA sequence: TGTGCCAGCTCACCCTCCGGGACAGATCAGCCCCAGCATTTT. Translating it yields CASSPSGTDQPQHF.

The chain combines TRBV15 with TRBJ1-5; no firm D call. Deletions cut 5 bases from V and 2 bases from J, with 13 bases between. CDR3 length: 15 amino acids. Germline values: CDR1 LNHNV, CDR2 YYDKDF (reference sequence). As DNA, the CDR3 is TGTGCCACCAGCCCCATGCGTCTTGGCAATCAGCCCCAGCATTTT. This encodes CATSPMRLGNQPQHF. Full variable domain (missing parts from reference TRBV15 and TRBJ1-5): DAMVIQNPRYQVTQFGKPVTLSCSQTLNHNVMYWYQQKSSQAPKLLFHYYDKDFNNEADTPDNFQSRRPNTSFCFLDIRSPGLGDTAMYLCATSPMRLGNQPQHFGDGTRLSIL.

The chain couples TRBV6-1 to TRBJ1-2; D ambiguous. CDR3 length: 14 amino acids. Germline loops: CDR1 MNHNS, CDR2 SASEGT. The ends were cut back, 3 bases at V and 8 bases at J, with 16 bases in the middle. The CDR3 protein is CASSDNSPFWGYTF. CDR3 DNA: TGTGCCAGCAGTGATAACAGTCCTTTCTGGGGCTACACCTTC.

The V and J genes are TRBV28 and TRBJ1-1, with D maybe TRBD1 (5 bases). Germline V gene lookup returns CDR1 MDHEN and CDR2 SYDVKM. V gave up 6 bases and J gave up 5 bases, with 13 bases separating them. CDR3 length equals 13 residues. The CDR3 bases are TGTGCCAGCAGCTTGACGGGGGGAACTGAAGCTTTCTTT. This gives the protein CASSLTGGTEAFF.

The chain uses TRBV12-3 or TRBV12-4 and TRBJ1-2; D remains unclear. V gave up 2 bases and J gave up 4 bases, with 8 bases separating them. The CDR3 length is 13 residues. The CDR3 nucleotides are TGTGCCAGCAGTTTACCGCGCACCTATGGCTACACCTTC. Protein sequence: CASSLPRTYGYTF.

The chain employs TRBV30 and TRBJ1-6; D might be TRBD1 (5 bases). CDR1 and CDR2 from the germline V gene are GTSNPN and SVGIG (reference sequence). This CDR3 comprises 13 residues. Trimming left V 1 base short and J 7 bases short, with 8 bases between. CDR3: CAWSATGNSPLHF. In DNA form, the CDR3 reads TGTGCCTGGAGTGCAACAGGAAATTCACCCCTCCACTTT.

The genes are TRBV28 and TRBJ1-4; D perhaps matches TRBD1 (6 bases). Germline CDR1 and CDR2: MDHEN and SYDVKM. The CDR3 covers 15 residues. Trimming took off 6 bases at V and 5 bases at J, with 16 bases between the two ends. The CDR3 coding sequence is TGTGCCAGCAGCGAGAGGACAGTGACAAATGAAAAACTGTTTTTT. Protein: CASSERTVTNEKLFF.

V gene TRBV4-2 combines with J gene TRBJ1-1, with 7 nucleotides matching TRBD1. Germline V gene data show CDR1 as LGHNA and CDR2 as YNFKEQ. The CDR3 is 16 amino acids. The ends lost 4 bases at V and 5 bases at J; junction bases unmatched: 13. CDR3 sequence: CASSPEGGQFLTEAFF. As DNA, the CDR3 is TGTGCCAGCAGCCCGGAAGGGGGACAGTTTTTGACTGAAGCTTTCTTT.

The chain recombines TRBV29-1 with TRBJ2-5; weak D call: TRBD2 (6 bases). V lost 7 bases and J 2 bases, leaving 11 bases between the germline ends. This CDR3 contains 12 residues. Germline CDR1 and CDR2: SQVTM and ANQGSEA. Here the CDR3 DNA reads TGCAGCGGTTTTGGGGGGCAAGAGACCCAGTACTTC. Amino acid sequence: CSGFGGQETQYF.

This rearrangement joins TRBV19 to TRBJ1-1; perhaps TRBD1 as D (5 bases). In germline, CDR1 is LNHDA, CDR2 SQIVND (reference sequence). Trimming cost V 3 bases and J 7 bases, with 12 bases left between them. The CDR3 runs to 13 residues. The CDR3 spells CASSMGLEIEAFF. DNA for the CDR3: TGTGCCAGTAGTATGGGACTGGAAATTGAAGCTTTCTTT.